This TCR beta chain was identified during a study of blood T cell repertoires in COVID-19. With V trimmed by 3 bases and J by 2 bases, 6 bases remained unmatched. CDR3 length: 15 amino acids. Germline V gene lookup returns CDR1 MNHNS and CDR2 SASEGT. This clone appeared a single time. Original data processing: Cell counts per sample came from amplifying reference gene primers. Data came from immunoSEQ multiplex PCR; TCRdb stores just in-frame clones and leaves some out. That table supplies the V and J calls and clone size; D and trimming were determined from the DNA. The table lists 190,000 or so clones, 75% to 85% of them singletons, with 12% in the top ten. Those enrolled, adults aged about 18 to 89 years, came from about two dozen US areas. In assigning cohorts, the study relied on participant-reported clinical history. Donors in Cohort 3 counted as recovered after two negative PCRs, clearance, or symptom resolution.

The chain employs TRBV6-1 and TRBJ1-2; 7 bases match TRBD1. Sequencing was carried out using PBMCs or T cells enriched from blood (not recorded which). The sequence was collected from a man aged 40-49 years who had recovered from COVID-19. The CDR3 nucleotides are TGTGCCAGCAGTGAGGCCGGGACAGAGAACTATGGCTACACCTTC. Its translation: CASSEAGTENYGYTF.